One and the same sample provided the 11 T cell receptor beta chains below, sequenced in a study of vaccination and CD4 T cells after COVID-19. Sample treatment: roughly 10-day PBMC culture with coronavirus spike peptide pools or control peptides (ViraFEST assay). These receptors are not linked to any known antigen. The assay that was used to sequence DNA from cultured CD4+ T cells was the Oncomine TCR Beta short-read assay. TCRdb processed the PCR reads anew with MiXCR; each CDR3 protein has one entry. The sample includes about 19,000 distinct CDR3 sequences, 31% seen only once; the top ten take under 15%. Sequenced material: cultured CD4+ T cells from blood. These receptors were obtained from a human donor with COVID-19.

The CDR3 loop is CASSYSTGHGRSSYNSPLHF. Here the CDR3 DNA reads TGTGCCAGCAGTTACTCTACGGGACACGGACGCAGCTCCTATAATTCACCCCTCCACTTT. The rearrangement links TRBV6-5 to TRBJ1-6; a possible D gene is TRBD1 (6 bases). The V end lost 0 bases, the J end lost 0 bases, and 18 bases lay between the germline ends. Per germline, CDR1 MNHEY and CDR2 SVGAGI. CDR3 length: 20 amino acids.

This clonotype was seen a few times. This CDR3 is CASSLANDRAGGYTF. Written as DNA, the CDR3 is TGTGCCAGCAGCTTAGCGAACGACAGGGCGGGTGGCTACACCTTC. This chain uses TRBV7-9 with TRBJ1-2, with TRBD1 matching 7 bases. Unmatched junction bases numbered 8, after V lost 0 bases and J lost 7 bases. This CDR3 region has 15 residues. Germline values: CDR1 SEHNR, CDR2 FQNEAQ (reference sequence).

The V and J genes are TRBV6-5 and TRBJ1-2; 9 nucleotides match TRBD1. Germline values: CDR1 MNHEY, CDR2 SVGAGI. This CDR3 comprises 15 residues. Unmatched junction bases numbered 7, after V lost 4 bases and J lost 4 bases. CDR3 nucleotides: TGTGCCAGCAGTTCCCCGGGACAGGGTGTCTATGGCTACACCTTC. Translated: CASSSPGQGVYGYTF.

This clonotype was counted between two and nine times. The V and J genes are TRBV19 and TRBJ1-1, with D unresolved. Per germline, CDR1 LNHDA and CDR2 SQIVND (reference sequence). Trimming stripped 1 base from V and 0 bases from J, with 9 bases between. The CDR3 is made up of 15 amino acids. CDR3 DNA: TGTGCCAGTAGTATAGCAGGATTCATGAACACTGAAGCTTTCTTT. This gives the protein CASSIAGFMNTEAFF.

There are a few counts of this clonotype. The rearrangement links TRBV10-3 to TRBJ1-5; no firm D call. V was cut by 3 bases and J by 0 bases, with 9 bases left in between. The CDR3 has 15 residues. Per the germline V gene, CDR1 is ENHRY and CDR2 is SYGVKD. The CDR3 region has the DNA TGTGCCATCAGTGACCCCAATTATAGCAATCAGCCCCAGCATTTT. Amino acid sequence: CAISDPNYSNQPQHF.

The chain recombines TRBV20-1 with TRBJ1-1, with D unresolved. The CDR3 spans 14 residues. Trimming took off 1 base at V and 13 bases at J, with 22 bases between the two ends. Germline V gives CDR1 DFQATT, CDR2 SNEGSKA (reference sequence). The CDR3 spells CSARVGQERTRSFF. In nucleotides, the CDR3 is TGCAGTGCTAGAGTGGGTCAGGAACGAACAAGGAGTTTCTTT.

This clonotype was detected a few times. The chain has TRBV6-5 and TRBJ1-1, with D maybe TRBD1 (5 bases). Trimming removed 0 bases at V and 4 bases at J, with 15 bases between. The CDR3 has 16 amino acids. Germline loops: CDR1 MNHEY, CDR2 SVGAGI. The CDR3 is CASSYSLGTGATEAFF. DNA of the CDR3: TGTGCCAGCAGTTACTCGCTAGGTACAGGAGCCACTGAAGCTTTCTTT.

This clonotype was counted between two and nine times. The CDR3 nucleotides read TGTGCCACCAGTGATACTAGCGGGAGCGATACGCAGTATTTT. Residues: CATSDTSGSDTQYF. The chain is built from TRBV24-1 and TRBJ2-3; TRBD2 agrees at 11 bases. V shed 3 bases and J 6 bases; nucleotides not matched to a gene: 1. Germline values: CDR1 KGHDR, CDR2 SFDVKD. There are 14 residues in the CDR3.

This clonotype was found a few times. CDR3 bases: TGTGCCAGCAGCTTAGCCCTCGGTACGATCCCAACGGGTGGCTACACCTTC. Translated, it gives CASSLALGTIPTGGYTF. The chain is built from TRBV7-8 and TRBJ1-2; unclear D gene. Germline V CDR1 and CDR2: SGHVS, FQNEAQ. Trimming took 0 bases from V and 7 from J, leaving 21 bases between them. The CDR3 spans 17 residues.

In nucleotides, the CDR3 is TGTGCCAGCAGCCCCAATCTAGACTACAATGAGCAGTTCTTC. Amino acids: CASSPNLDYNEQFF. The rearrangement uses TRBV27 and TRBJ2-1; D is uncertain. Trimming shortened V by 6 bases and J by 3 bases, and 12 bases separated the two germline ends. Per the germline V gene, CDR1 is MNHEY and CDR2 is SMNVEV (reference sequence). The CDR3 sequence is 14 residues long.

V is TRBV25-1 and J is TRBJ2-1; 10 positions agree with TRBD1. This CDR3 spans 17 amino acids. V was clipped by 4 bases and J by 2 bases; unmatched bases: 8. Germline V gives CDR1 MGHDK, CDR2 SYGVNS. The DNA of the CDR3 is TGTGCCAGCAGTGGCCGGGACAGGGGCCCTACCTACAATGAGCAGTTCTTC. Its translation is CASSGRDRGPTYNEQFF.